Below are 27 T cell receptor beta chains sequenced from a single sample in a study of T cells in localized non-small cell lung cancer. The assay was immunoSEQ multiplex PCR, and TCRdb's table has in-frame clones only and misses some. The repertoire includes over a thousand clones, about a quarter of them detected once, and 12% sits in the top ten. Here the sequenced sample was lung tumor tissue, taken before any cancer treatment. All receptors come from a male donor aged 60 or over with stage I squamous cell lung carcinoma.

In this sample, this clone turned up a few times. An end of the junction differs from the germline gene, which may be a read error. CDR3 region: CASSVELNTEAFF. The CDR3 DNA follows: TGTGCCAGCAGTGTAGAGTTGAACACTGAAGCTTTCTTT. The genes are TRBV9 and TRBJ1-1; D is unclear. The CDR3 runs 13 residues. Germline V gene lookup returns CDR1 SGDLS and CDR2 YYNGEE. Using reference TRBV9 and TRBJ1-1 for the parts outside the CDR3, the full variable domain is DSGVTQTPKHLITATGQRVTLRCSPRSGDLSVYWYQQSLDQGLQFLIQYYNGEERAKGNILERFSAQQFPDLHSELNLSSLELGDSALYFCASSVELNTEAFFGQGTRLTVV.

The rearrangement uses TRBV28 and TRBJ1-5; D remains ambiguous. In germline, CDR1 is MDHEN, CDR2 SYDVKM. The V and J ends lost 1 base and 4 bases respectively, with 8 bases between them. The CDR3 has 14 amino acids. DNA for the CDR3: TGTGCCAGCAGTTTATCCGAGTGGAATCAGCCCCAGCATTTT. Translation gives CASSLSEWNQPQHF.

This clone was observed a handful of times. This rearrangement joins TRBV4-1 to TRBJ1-4; 8 bases match TRBD1. Trimming removed 3 bases from V and 2 bases from J; junction bases left unmatched: 5. CDR3 length: 16 residues. Germline CDR1 MGHRA, CDR2 YSYEKL. Here the CDR3 reads CASSHPRQGTNEKLFF. For the CDR3, the DNA is TGCGCCAGCAGCCACCCTCGACAGGGGACTAATGAAAAACTGTTTTTT.

This clone has more than one count but fewer than ten. The genes are TRBV9 and TRBJ1-5, with a possible D match to TRBD1 (6 bases). The CDR3 consists of 15 residues. V was pared by 5 bases and J by 1 base, with 13 bases between. Germline loops: CDR1 SGDLS, CDR2 YYNGEE. The CDR3 DNA is TGTGCCAGCAGTTTAGGGGGACGGAGCAATCAGCCCCAGCATTTT. Protein sequence: CASSLGGRSNQPQHF.

The chain uses TRBV11-3 and TRBJ2-7; 7 bases map to TRBD2. Germline V gene sequence: CDR1 SGHNT, CDR2 YENEEA. This CDR3 contains 17 residues. The ends lost 5 bases at V and 3 bases at J; junction bases unmatched: 16. The CDR3 DNA sequence: TGTGCCAGCAGCCGGGAGGTACGAGGACGGAGGTTCTACGAGCAGTACTTC. Its protein is CASSREVRGRRFYEQYF.

The chain links TRBV5-1 to TRBJ1-1; 10 bases are shared with TRBD1. V lost 3 bases and J lost 0; bases outside the gene matches: 5. The CDR3 length is 16 residues. Germline-derived CDR1 and CDR2 are SGHRS and YFSETQ. CDR3: CASSSGQGNMNTEAFF. DNA for the CDR3: TGCGCCAGCAGCTCGGGACAGGGGAACATGAACACTGAAGCTTTCTTT.

This chain joins TRBV19 and TRBJ1-2; 8 bases agree with TRBD1. The CDR3 totals 17 residues. Per the germline V gene, CDR1 is LNHDA and CDR2 is SQIVND (reference sequence). After removal of 7 bases from V and 6 bases from J, the junction contained 19 bases not matched to a gene. As DNA, the CDR3 is TGTGCCAGTACTTATACCCTCACCTCACAGGGGGAAGATGGCTACACCTTC. Its translation is CASTYTLTSQGEDGYTF.

The chain combines TRBV29-1 with TRBJ2-2; D remains unclear. CDR1 and CDR2 from the germline V gene are SQVTM and ANQGSEA. The CDR3 runs to 12 residues. The V end lost 4 bases, the J end lost 4 bases, and 7 bases lay between the germline ends. CDR3 sequence: CSVGERTGELFF. The CDR3 nucleotides are TGCAGCGTTGGAGAACGCACCGGGGAGCTGTTTTTT.

The chain is built from TRBV6-8 and TRBJ1-2; a weak D match, TRBD1 (6 bases). V lost 6 bases, J lost 8 bases, and 22 bases lay in between. CDR3 length: 15 amino acids. In germline, CDR1 is MNHGY, CDR2 SAAAGT. CDR3 residues: CASSPDPYRVEGYTF. Here the CDR3 DNA reads TGTGCCAGCAGCCCCGATCCGTACAGGGTGGAAGGCTACACCTTC.

This clone is categorized as medium-sized. The chain carries TRBV6-8 and TRBJ2-5, with TRBD2 matching over 10 bases. V lost 6 bases to trimming and J lost 6 bases; unmatched junction nucleotides: 16. The CDR3 is 17 amino acids. Germline loops: CDR1 MNHGY, CDR2 SAAAGT. The CDR3, as DNA: TGTGCCAGCAGCTCATTCCCAAGCGGGAGGGTTAAGAAGACCCAGTACTTC. Translation gives CASSSFPSGRVKKTQYF.

Relative to its sample, this clone is medium-sized. The rearrangement joins TRBV11-3 to TRBJ2-7; 12 nucleotides agree with TRBD2. Germline V CDR1 and CDR2: SGHNT, YENEEA. V trimming: 1 base; J trimming: 6 bases; junction bases outside the gene matches: 1. CDR3 size: 14 residues. CDR3 nucleotide sequence: TGTGCCAGCAGCTTAGTGACTAGCGGGAGCGAGCAGTACTTC. As protein: CASSLVTSGSEQYF.

In this sample, this clone turned up once. V usage is TRBV18 and J usage is TRBJ2-5, with D uncertain. V was clipped by 1 base and J by 2 bases, with 8 bases between them. Germline assignment: CDR1 KGHSH and CDR2 LQKENI. CDR3 length: 14 amino acids. The CDR3 protein is CASSPLPTQETQYF. As DNA, the CDR3 is TGTGCCAGCTCACCACTTCCCACTCAAGAGACCCAGTACTTC.

By proportion, this clone is medium-sized. V usage is TRBV7-2 and J usage is TRBJ1-2; D is perhaps TRBD1 (5 bases). Deletions cut 5 bases from V and 3 bases from J, with 10 bases between. Per germline, CDR1 SGHTA and CDR2 FQGNSA. This CDR3 spans 13 amino acids. This CDR3 is CASSRGGDYGYTF. The CDR3 DNA follows: TGTGCCAGCAGCCGCGGGGGGGACTATGGCTACACCTTC.

The genes are TRBV11-3 and TRBJ2-1, with TRBD2 matching over 14 bases. In germline, CDR1 is SGHNT, CDR2 YENEEA. V shed 5 bases, J shed 6 bases, and the junction held 15 bases outside the gene matches. The CDR3 sequence is 19 residues long. CDR3 sequence (DNA): TGTGCCAGCAGCCCTCGGACTAGCGGGAGGTTAAGAAGAGGCAATGAGCAGTTCTTC. Translated: CASSPRTSGRLRRGNEQFF.

This clone was detected a few times. This chain uses TRBV19 with TRBJ2-7; 8 positions match TRBD2. The ends lost 5 bases at V and 3 bases at J; junction bases unmatched: 6. CDR3 size: 14 residues. Germline CDR1 is LNHDA and CDR2 is SQIVND (reference sequence). CDR3 protein: CASSPGLASYEQYF. The DNA for the CDR3 is TGTGCCAGTAGTCCCGGACTAGCCAGCTACGAGCAGTACTTC.

Of note for this clone: One end of the junction is discordant with germline, which a read error may explain. The chain recombines TRBV6-8 with TRBJ2-1; 7 bases align to TRBD1. The CDR3 has 14 amino acids. CDR1 and CDR2 from the germline V gene are MNHGY and SAAAGT. CDR3: CASSDSPDRAEQFF. The DNA for the CDR3 is TGTGCCAGCAGTGACTCACCCGACAGGGCTGAGCAGTTCTTC.

This clone was observed a handful of times. J is TRBJ1-4 and V is TRBV11-3; D is unclear. Germline V gene data show CDR1 as SGHNT and CDR2 as YENEEA. The CDR3 runs to 17 residues. The V gene lost 4 bases and the J gene lost 0 bases, with 15 bases spanning the gap. The CDR3 is CASSSTGTGATNEKLFF. In DNA form, the CDR3 reads TGTGCCAGCAGCTCAACCGGAACCGGAGCAACTAATGAAAAACTGTTTTTT.

This clone was picked up a small number of times. The chain is built from TRBV30 and TRBJ2-7; unclear D gene. The CDR3 contains 12 residues. Looked up from germline, CDR1 is GTSNPN and CDR2 is SVGIG (reference sequence). V was shortened by 1 base and J by 3 bases, with 7 bases between the two germline ends. The chain's CDR3 is CAWSATIYEQYF. The DNA of the CDR3 is TGTGCCTGGAGTGCCACGATCTACGAGCAGTACTTC.

This sequence joins TRBV19 and TRBJ2-7; D is ambiguous. The germline V gene has CDR1 LNHDA and CDR2 SQIVND (reference sequence). Trimming removed 3 bases from V and 3 bases from J, with 12 bases in between. The CDR3 is made up of 14 amino acids. The CDR3 is CASSMAQYNYEQYF. The CDR3 DNA is TGTGCCAGTAGTATGGCGCAGTACAACTACGAGCAGTACTTC.

The chain is built from TRBV19 and TRBJ2-2, with D tentatively TRBD1 or TRBD2 (6 bases each). Germline V gene lookup returns CDR1 LNHDA and CDR2 SQIVND (reference sequence). Trimming stripped 1 base from V and 6 bases from J, with 12 bases between. The CDR3 sequence is 15 residues long. CDR3 sequence reads: CASSIGGARPGELFF. The DNA for the CDR3 is TGTGCCAGTAGTATAGGGGGGGCGCGACCCGGGGAGCTGTTTTTT. Supplemented by reference TRBV19 and TRBJ2-2, the full variable domain reads DGGITQSPKYLFRKEGQNVTLSCEQNLNHDAMYWYRQDPGQGLRLIYYSQIVNDFQKGDIAEGYSVSREKKESFPLTVTSAQKNPTAFYLCASSIGGARPGELFFGEGSRLTVL.

The chain links TRBV4-1 to TRBJ2-7, with 9 bases fitting TRBD2. V lost 2 bases and J lost 6; bases outside the gene matches: 5. The CDR3 sequence is 14 residues long. The germline V gene encodes CDR1 MGHRA and CDR2 YSYEKL. CDR3 in DNA: TGCGCCAGCAGCCAAACCGCGGGAGGGCGCGAGCAGTACTTC. Its translation: CASSQTAGGREQYF.

J is TRBJ2-1 and V is TRBV19; 13 bases are a match to TRBD2. Trimming at V came to 9 bases and at J to 5 bases, leaving 7 bases not matched to a gene. This CDR3 contains 15 residues. Germline V CDR1 and CDR2: LNHDA, SQIVND (reference sequence). The CDR3 nucleotides are TGTGCCAGCGGACTAGCGGGAGTGTTTGACAATGAGCAGTTCTTC. Residues: CASGLAGVFDNEQFF.

This clone has just a few counts. This sequence joins TRBV9 and TRBJ2-2, with 9 bases that match TRBD2. The CDR3 is 16 residues long. Germline-derived CDR1 and CDR2 are SGDLS and YYNGEE. V lost 0 bases and J lost 4; bases outside the gene matches: 4. The DNA for the CDR3 is TGTGCCAGCAGCGTAGGTGGCGGGAGGGGCACCGGGGAGCTGTTTTTT. It yields the protein CASSVGGGRGTGELFF.

The gene calls are TRBV28 and TRBJ2-1, with 8 nucleotides matching TRBD2. The CDR3 sequence is 16 residues long. Germline V lookup: CDR1 MDHEN, CDR2 SYDVKM. Germline trimming cut 3 bases from V and 7 bases from J; bases unmatched to any gene: 11. The DNA for the CDR3 is TGTGCCAGCAGTTTTGCCGGGAGGGCCTGGAAAAATGAGCAGTTCTTC. Encoded protein: CASSFAGRAWKNEQFF.

This chain uses TRBV19 with TRBJ2-1; D unclear. This CDR3 is built from 14 residues. The germline V and J ends were trimmed by 6 bases and 8 bases, with 17 bases remaining between them. The germline V gene encodes CDR1 LNHDA and CDR2 SQIVND (reference sequence). The CDR3 protein is CASSPPWANDEQFF. The CDR3 nucleotides read TGTGCCAGTAGCCCACCATGGGCCAACGATGAGCAGTTCTTC.

The chain combines TRBV19 with TRBJ2-7, with TRBD1 matching over 7 bases. The ends lost 4 bases at V and 3 bases at J; junction bases unmatched: 3. Germline loops: CDR1 LNHDA, CDR2 SQIVND (reference sequence). The CDR3 consists of 13 residues. This CDR3 is CASSNRGIYEQYF. The CDR3 region has the DNA TGTGCCAGTAGTAACAGGGGAATCTACGAGCAGTACTTC. The full variable domain, completed using reference TRBV19 and TRBJ2-7, is DGGITQSPKYLFRKEGQNVTLSCEQNLNHDAMYWYRQDPGQGLRLIYYSQIVNDFQKGDIAEGYSVSREKKESFPLTVTSAQKNPTAFYLCASSNRGIYEQYFGPGTRLTVT.

This chain connects TRBV5-1 to TRBJ2-1; 8 nucleotides agree with TRBD1. The J segment lost 5 bases and the V segment lost 4 bases, leaving 11 bases of the junction unmatched. CDR3 length: 16 residues. Germline CDR1 SGHRS, CDR2 YFSETQ. CDR3 residues: CASSPPRQGSDNEQFF. The CDR3 region has the DNA TGCGCCAGCAGCCCCCCCAGACAGGGGTCTGACAATGAGCAGTTCTTC.